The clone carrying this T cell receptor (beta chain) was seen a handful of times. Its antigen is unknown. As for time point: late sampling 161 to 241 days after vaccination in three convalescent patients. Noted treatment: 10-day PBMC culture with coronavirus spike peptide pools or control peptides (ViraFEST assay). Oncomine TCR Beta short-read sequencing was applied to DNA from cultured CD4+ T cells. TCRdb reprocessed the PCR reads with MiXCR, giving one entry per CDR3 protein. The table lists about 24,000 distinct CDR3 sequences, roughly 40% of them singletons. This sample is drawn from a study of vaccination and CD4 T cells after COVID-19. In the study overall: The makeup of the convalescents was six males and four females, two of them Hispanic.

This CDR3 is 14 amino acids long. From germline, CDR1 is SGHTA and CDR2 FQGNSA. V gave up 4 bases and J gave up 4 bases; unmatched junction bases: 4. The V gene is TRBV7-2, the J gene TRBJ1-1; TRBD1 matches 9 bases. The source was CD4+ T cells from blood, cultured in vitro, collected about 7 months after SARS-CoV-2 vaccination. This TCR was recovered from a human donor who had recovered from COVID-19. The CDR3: CASSWGTGSTEAFF. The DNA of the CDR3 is TGTGCCAGCAGCTGGGGGACAGGGAGCACTGAAGCTTTCTTT.